This T cell receptor (beta chain) is from a study of blood T cell repertoires in COVID-19. The wider study: Italy, Spain and the United States were the sources of the convalescent and acute COVID-19 samples. T cells, B-cell-depleted T cells, or PBMCs supplied cDNA or gDNA.

Trimming cost V 1 base and J 10 bases; bases outside gene matches: 13. CDR1 is SGHDT, CDR2 YYEEEE, per germline. This CDR3 spans 17 amino acids. How the authors handled the data: Reference gene primer amplification in the assay estimated nucleated cell counts. Clones were read by immunoSEQ multiplex PCR, and TCRdb kept only the in-frame ones, dropping some. That table furnishes V, J and clone size, whereas the DNA furnished D and trimming. The sample contains about 190,000 clones, more than 75% of which appear only once. The TCR comes from a human donor in a cohort sampled during active COVID-19. The rearrangement uses TRBV5-6 and TRBJ1-6, with 8 bases identical to TRBD1. What was sequenced was peripheral blood. The CDR3 sequence is CASSLIQGARAGSPLHF. In nucleotides, the CDR3 is TGTGCCAGCAGCTTGATCCAGGGGGCTAGGGCAGGCTCACCCCTCCACTTT.